This TCR beta chain was sequenced in a study of cytomegalovirus exposure and HLA in healthy donors. The CDR3 has 15 amino acids. Germline CDR1 SSHAT, CDR2 FNYEAQ (reference sequence). Remarks on this clone: One end of the junction is discordant with germline, which a read error may explain.

Primers: 60 Vbeta forward and 13 Jbeta reverse. Method: immunoSEQ multiplex PCR; TCRdb's copy keeps in-frame clones and lacks some. The sample records about 55,000 clones, around 78% being singletons. This TCR was recovered from a female donor in good health and CMV-seronegative. The J gene is TRBJ2-1, the V gene TRBV7-7; 8 bases map to TRBD1. Sequencing was performed on PBMCs. The CDR3 protein is CASSPGRTGTNEQFF. The CDR3 region has the DNA TGTGCTAGCAGCCCAGGTAGGACAGGGACGAATGAGCAGTTCTTC.